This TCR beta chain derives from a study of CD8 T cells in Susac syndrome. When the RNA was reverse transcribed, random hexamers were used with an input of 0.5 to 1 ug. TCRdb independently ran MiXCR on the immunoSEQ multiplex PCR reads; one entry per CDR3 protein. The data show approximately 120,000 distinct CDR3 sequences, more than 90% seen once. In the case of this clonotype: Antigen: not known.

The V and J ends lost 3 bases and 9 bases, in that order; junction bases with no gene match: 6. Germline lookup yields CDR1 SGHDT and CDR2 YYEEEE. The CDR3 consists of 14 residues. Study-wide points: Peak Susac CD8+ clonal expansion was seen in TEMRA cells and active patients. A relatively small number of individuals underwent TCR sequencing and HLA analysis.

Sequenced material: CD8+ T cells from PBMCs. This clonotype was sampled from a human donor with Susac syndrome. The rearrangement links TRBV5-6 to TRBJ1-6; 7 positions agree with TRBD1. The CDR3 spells CASSWTGSGSPLHF. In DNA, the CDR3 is TGTGCCAGCAGCTGGACAGGTTCTGGTTCACCCCTCCACTTT.